What follows describes a single TCR beta chain. What it binds is not known. The source of the sample is a study of cytomegalovirus exposure and HLA in healthy donors. The overall study: A subsequent analysis stated that the 110 or so validation repertoires were run on the same platform as the roughly 670 first-cohort repertoires.

Assay used: immunoSEQ multiplex PCR; TCRdb lists only in-frame clones, some missing. The sample lists more than 200,000 clones, roughly 87% seen once, with approximately 12% in the top ten. Whole-study findings and limits: In vitro confirmation showed a few CMV-associated chains to be CMV antigen specific.

The CDR3 contains 17 residues. With 3 bases removed from V and 2 bases from J, the gap between germline ends came to 17 bases. CDR1 and CDR2 from the germline V gene are SGHNT and YENEEA. This sequence was found in a man aged 18 to 29 in good health and CMV-seropositive. The V gene is TRBV11-3, the J gene TRBJ2-1; a possible D gene is TRBD2 (6 bases). Sequencing was carried out using PBMCs. This CDR3 reads CASSLGLDKGTYNEQFF. As DNA, the CDR3 is TGTGCCAGCAGCTTGGGACTGGACAAGGGGACCTACAATGAGCAGTTCTTC.